Listed below are T cell receptor beta chains from one sample, sequenced in a study of blood T cell repertoires in COVID-19. This table comes from immunoSEQ multiplex PCR, and its TCRdb copy is limited to in-frame clones, with some not included. The top ten clones hold over 10% of a sample with approximately 130,000 clones, 84% of them seen once. Material for sequencing was peripheral blood. These TCRs come from a human donor in a cohort sampled during active COVID-19. CDR3s include the opening cysteine and the closing phenylalanine or tryptophan. The order of the fields is V gene, J gene, clone size, D gene, CDR3 protein, CDR3 DNA. D genes are given only for firm matches. Clone size is shown for a subset of rows, as once, few, many or a class of expanded clone.

V: TRBV24-1
J: TRBJ2-7
size: NA
D: TRBD1
CDR3: CATSDFPRQGGSSYEQYF
DNA: TGTGCCACCAGTGATTTCCCACGACAGGGGGGGTCCTCCTACGAGCAGTACTTC

V: TRBV15
J: TRBJ2-7
size: NA
D: TRBD1
CDR3: CATSRDPGQLYEQYF
DNA: TGTGCCACCAGCAGAGATCCGGGACAGTTGTACGAGCAGTACTTC

V: TRBV27
J: TRBJ1-1
size: NA
D: TRBD1
CDR3: CASRQTTGGFSEAFF
DNA: TGTGCCAGCAGACAGACGACAGGGGGATTTTCTGAAGCTTTCTTT

V: TRBV5-4
J: TRBJ1-6
size: NA
D: TRBD1
CDR3: CASSPRQGPNSPLHF
DNA: TGTGCCAGCAGCCCCAGACAGGGACCTAATTCACCCCTCCACTTT

V: TRBV19
J: TRBJ1-1
size: NA
D: NA
CDR3: CASTNGWGSARTEAFF
DNA: TGTGCCAGTACCAATGGATGGGGCAGCGCCCGCACTGAAGCTTTCTTT

V: TRBV28
J: TRBJ1-6
size: NA
D: TRBD1
CDR3: CASSVAGQGAGALHF
DNA: TGTGCCAGCAGTGTCGCGGGACAGGGGGCTGGGGCCCTCCACTTT

V: TRBV6-6
J: TRBJ1-6
size: NA
D: NA
CDR3: CASSYGNSPLHF
DNA: TGTGCCAGCAGTTACGGCAATTCACCCCTCCACTTT

V: TRBV18
J: TRBJ1-5
size: NA
D: NA
CDR3: CASSPLGGAGGNQPQHF
DNA: TGTGCCAGCTCACCGTTAGGGGGGGCCGGGGGCAATCAGCCCCAGCATTTT

V: TRBV5-1
J: TRBJ1-4
size: once
D: TRBD1
CDR3: CASSSTGLLREKLFF
DNA: TGCGCCAGCAGCTCGACAGGGCTGCTTCGGGAAAAACTGTTTTTT

V: TRBV5-1
J: TRBJ2-3
size: NA
D: NA
CDR3: CASRRQSTDTQYF
DNA: TGCGCCAGCAGACGACAGTCCACAGATACGCAGTATTTT

V: TRBV5-4
J: TRBJ2-5
size: once
D: NA
CDR3: CASSSGSQETQYF
DNA: TGTGCCAGCAGCTCAGGAAGTCAAGAGACCCAGTACTTC

V: TRBV27
J: TRBJ2-7
size: NA
D: NA
CDR3: CASSPNPRQSYEQYF
DNA: TGTGCCAGCAGTCCAAACCCGAGACAGTCCTACGAGCAGTACTTC

V: TRBV5-4
J: TRBJ2-3
size: NA
D: TRBD1
CDR3: CASSLTGGFADTQYF
DNA: TGTGCCAGCAGCTTGACAGGGGGTTTCGCAGATACGCAGTATTTT

V: TRBV7-9
J: TRBJ2-3
size: NA
D: NA
CDR3: CASSSPLDFTDTQYF
DNA: TGTGCCAGCAGCTCTCCCTTAGACTTCACAGATACGCAGTATTTT

V: TRBV30
J: TRBJ2-1
size: many
D: NA
CDR3: CAWSRERYNEQFF
DNA: TGTGCCTGGAGTAGAGAGCGGTACAATGAGCAGTTCTTC

V: TRBV19
J: TRBJ1-5
size: NA
D: TRBD1
CDR3: CASTRDRGLEQPQHF
DNA: TGTGCCAGTACCCGGGACAGGGGGTTAGAGCAGCCCCAGCATTTT

V: TRBV18
J: TRBJ1-6
size: NA
D: TRBD1
CDR3: CASSPLQKGQPNSPLHF
DNA: TGTGCCAGCTCACCACTTCAGAAGGGACAGCCTAATTCACCCCTCCACTTT

V: TRBV9
J: TRBJ1-1
size: NA
D: NA
CDR3: CASSPDRRGASEAFF
DNA: TGTGCCAGCAGCCCCGACCGGCGGGGGGCATCTGAAGCTTTCTTT

V: TRBV5-4
J: TRBJ2-7
size: NA
D: TRBD1
CDR3: CASSYRGNYEQYF
DNA: TGTGCCAGCAGCTACAGGGGCAACTACGAGCAGTACTTC

V: TRBV19
J: TRBJ1-6
size: few
D: NA
CDR3: CASSIRTAQHSPLHF
DNA: TGTGCCAGTAGTATTCGGACAGCCCAGCACTCACCCCTCCACTTT

V: TRBV25-1
J: TRBJ1-2
size: NA
D: NA
CDR3: CASSEVLQEGYTF
DNA: TGTGCCAGCAGTGAAGTCCTGCAGGAAGGCTACACCTTC

V: TRBV30
J: TRBJ1-2
size: NA
D: NA
CDR3: CAWSTGTRYGYTF
DNA: TGTGCCTGGAGTACGGGAACCCGGTATGGCTACACCTTC

V: TRBV3-1/TRBV3-2
J: TRBJ1-2
size: NA
D: NA
CDR3: CASSQDIRAADYGYTF
DNA: TGTGCCAGCAGCCAAGATATCCGAGCCGCCGACTATGGCTACACCTTC

V: TRBV5-1
J: TRBJ1-1
size: NA
D: TRBD1
CDR3: CASRHGQGDTEAFF
DNA: TGCGCCAGCAGGCACGGACAGGGGGACACTGAAGCTTTCTTT

V: TRBV19
J: TRBJ1-6
size: NA
D: NA
CDR3: CASSIDPVNSPLHF
DNA: TGTGCCAGTAGTATAGATCCTGTAAATTCACCCCTCCACTTT

V: TRBV7-9
J: TRBJ2-3
size: once
D: NA
CDR3: CASSPVSGGTQYF
DNA: TGTGCCAGCAGCCCTGTTTCAGGAGGTACGCAGTATTTT

V: TRBV10-3
J: TRBJ2-7
size: NA
D: NA
CDR3: CAIRTGTPTYEQYF
DNA: TGTGCCATCAGGACCGGGACACCAACCTACGAGCAGTACTTC

V: TRBV6-5
J: TRBJ1-2
size: NA
D: NA
CDR3: CASSYGGLNYGYTF
DNA: TGTGCCAGCAGTTACGGGGGCCTTAACTATGGCTACACCTTC

V: TRBV18
J: TRBJ2-7
size: few
D: NA
CDR3: CASSPQEGSYEQYF
DNA: TGTGCCAGCTCACCACAGGAGGGATCCTACGAGCAGTACTTC

V: TRBV5-6
J: TRBJ1-6
size: NA
D: TRBD1
CDR3: CASSLPGRGGSPLHF
DNA: TGTGCCAGCAGCTTACCGGGCCGAGGGGGCTCACCCCTCCACTTT

V: TRBV5-1
J: TRBJ2-1
size: NA
D: TRBD2
CDR3: CASRAGGIDYNEQFF
DNA: TGCGCCAGCAGGGCGGGGGGGATAGATTACAATGAGCAGTTCTTC

V: TRBV2
J: TRBJ2-7
size: NA
D: NA
CDR3: CASSFPNEQYF
DNA: TGTGCCAGCAGTTTCCCCAACGAGCAGTACTTC

V: TRBV5-6
J: TRBJ2-5
size: NA
D: NA
CDR3: CASSVGRGRAETQYF
DNA: TGTGCCAGCAGCGTCGGCCGGGGAAGGGCTGAGACCCAGTACTTC

V: TRBV7-2
J: TRBJ2-1
size: NA
D: TRBD2
CDR3: CASSLAAGGSDEQFF
DNA: TGTGCCAGCAGCTTAGCGGCGGGGGGTAGCGATGAGCAGTTCTTC

V: TRBV5-1
J: TRBJ2-7
size: NA
D: TRBD2
CDR3: CASSLGLASGGYEQYF
DNA: TGCGCCAGCAGCTTGGGGTTGGCTAGCGGGGGATACGAGCAGTACTTC

V: TRBV19
J: TRBJ2-2
size: NA
D: NA
CDR3: CASSITSVGELFF
DNA: TGTGCCAGTAGTATAACATCCGTCGGGGAGCTGTTTTTT

V: TRBV5-5
J: TRBJ2-5
size: NA
D: TRBD2
CDR3: CASSFNPSGLETQYF
DNA: TGTGCCAGCAGCTTTAACCCTAGCGGGTTAGAGACCCAGTACTTC

V: TRBV3-1/TRBV3-2
J: TRBJ1-2
size: NA
D: NA
CDR3: CASSPTFTPRNYGYTF
DNA: TGTGCCAGCAGCCCTACTTTCACTCCGAGGAACTATGGCTACACCTTC

V: TRBV5-6
J: TRBJ2-1
size: NA
D: NA
CDR3: CASSLAGRRNEQFF
DNA: TGTGCCAGCAGCTTAGCGGGTCGGCGGAATGAGCAGTTCTTC

V: TRBV5-1
J: TRBJ2-7
size: once
D: TRBD1
CDR3: CASSGGTGGVSEQYF
DNA: TGCGCCAGCAGCGGGGGGACAGGGGGCGTCTCCGAGCAGTACTTC

V: TRBV10-3
J: TRBJ1-2
size: NA
D: NA
CDR3: CAISGGGAGSYGYTF
DNA: TGTGCCATCAGTGGCGGCGGGGCAGGGAGCTATGGCTACACCTTC

V: TRBV15
J: TRBJ1-5
size: NA
D: NA
CDR3: CATSRGGPPQHF
DNA: TGTGCCACCAGCAGAGGTGGGCCGCCCCAGCATTTT

V: TRBV30
J: TRBJ2-1
size: NA
D: NA
CDR3: CAWSEQRSGQFF
DNA: TGTGCCTGGAGTGAACAGCGGAGCGGGCAGTTCTTC

V: TRBV30
J: TRBJ1-6
size: NA
D: NA
CDR3: CAWTGAYNSPLHF
DNA: TGTGCCTGGACAGGGGCCTATAATTCACCCCTCCACTTT